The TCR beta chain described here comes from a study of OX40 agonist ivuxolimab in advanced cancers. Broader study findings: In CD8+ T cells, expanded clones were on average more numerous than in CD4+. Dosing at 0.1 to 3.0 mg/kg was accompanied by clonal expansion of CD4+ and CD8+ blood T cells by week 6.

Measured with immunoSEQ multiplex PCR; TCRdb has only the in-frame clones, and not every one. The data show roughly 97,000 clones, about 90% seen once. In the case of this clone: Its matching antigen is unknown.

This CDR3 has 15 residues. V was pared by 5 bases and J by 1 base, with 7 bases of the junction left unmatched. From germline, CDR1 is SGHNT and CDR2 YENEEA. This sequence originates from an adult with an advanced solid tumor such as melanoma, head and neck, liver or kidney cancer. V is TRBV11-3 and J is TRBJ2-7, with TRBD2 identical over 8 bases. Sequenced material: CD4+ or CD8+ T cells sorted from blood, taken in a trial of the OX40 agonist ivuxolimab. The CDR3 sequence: CASSIRRGESYEQYF. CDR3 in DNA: TGTGCCAGCAGCATTCGGCGGGGGGAGTCCTACGAGCAGTACTTC.